This T cell receptor beta chain was identified in a study of blood T cell repertoires in COVID-19 (dated by TCRdb to about 2020). Background on the whole study: The collaborator samples originated in the United States, Italy and Spain and spanned the acute and convalescent phases of COVID-19. The samples were drawn from two sources: the first 160 participants of the ongoing ImmuneRACE study, and over 1,000 subjects contributed by 6 global collaborators. The prospective study material was composed of cDNA or gDNA derived from T cells, B-cell-depleted T cells, or PBMCs. Nearly every sample came with metadata listing a de-identified subject ID, COVID-19 status, age in years and sex. The repertoires were released in a freely available public database meant as a resource for research on the immune response to SARS-CoV-2. The dataset comprised deeply sampled blood TCRbeta repertoires from subjects exposed to, actively infected with, or recovered from COVID-19. Where HLA class I and class II types were available, the types were taken from metadata supplied by the sample provider, not from assay-based typing. On the study overall, not on this receptor specifically: How much clinical and demographic metadata was included differed by source and by participant, and the metadata was provided uncurated.

A second Seattle source provided samples from volunteer blood donors who had recovered from COVID-19. The collaborating institutions used their own protocols to collect whole blood in K2EDTA tubes. For TCRbeta analysis, collaborators shipped samples in one of three forms: frozen whole blood, isolated PBMCs, or DNA extracted from either of those sample types. TCRbeta CDR3 regions were amplified from genomic DNA using the immunoSEQ Assay, a bias-controlled multiplex PCR. The published analysis was carried out like this. Within the assay, amplification of reference gene primers was used to estimate how many nucleated cells each sample contained. To quantify the absolute abundance of each unique TCRbeta CDR3 rearrangement, sequence reads were collapsed and filtered. For each sample, productive Simpson clonality was calculated by taking the square root of Simpson's diversity index across productive rearrangements. TCRdb holds this immuneACCESS table with in-frame rearrangements only. Some clones are missing; in checked studies, unresolved V genes explain under half, and the rest has no known cause. V, J and clone size reflect that table, while D and trimming were determined from the DNA. The table for this sample lists approximately 230,000 clones; around 86% of them were counted only once. Approximately 2.1% of the sample goes to the ten largest clones.

From the germline V gene, CDR1 is MRHNA and CDR2 is SNTAGT. The CDR3, cysteine through phenylalanine, is 16 amino acids long. Just CDR3 DNA is preserved here, 48 bases in frame from base 1. Trimming removed 3 bases from V and 6 bases from J; the gene matches leave 10 bases unexplained. Note on this clone: Its antigen has not been determined. Within one base of it there is no much larger clone, and no base qualities were kept.

Recombination connected TRBV6-4 to TRBJ2-3; 9 bases in the middle match TRBD2. The receptor was isolated from a man aged 25-45 years who had recovered from COVID-19. Sequencing was performed on peripheral blood. The CDR3 amino acid sequence is: CASSERESGGFDTQYF. The bases read TGTGCCAGCAGTGAGCGAGAGAGCGGGGGGTTTGATACGCAGTATTTT.